The clone carrying this T cell receptor (beta chain) showed up just a few times. The sample is drawn from a study of identical twins. TCRdb used MiXCR to reprocess the 5' RACE reads, holding one entry per CDR3 protein. The data show hundreds of thousands of distinct CDR3 sequences, approximately 9% seen once. With 6 bases removed from V and 2 bases from J, the gap between germline ends came to 11 bases. The CDR3 has 12 residues. Per the germline V gene, CDR1 is DFQATT and CDR2 is SNEGSKA (reference sequence). These data also formed part of another study, on yellow fever vaccine responses in identical twins.

The sequencing input was PBMCs. This TCR derives from a woman under 30 in good health. The rearrangement uses TRBV20-1 and TRBJ2-7; D gene uncertain. CDR3 residues: CSASPGPYEQYF. The CDR3 DNA reads TGCAGTGCCTCGCCTGGGCCCTACGAGCAGTACTTC.